These T cell receptor beta chains were read from a single sample in a study of blood T cell repertoires in COVID-19. Clones were read by immunoSEQ multiplex PCR, and TCRdb kept only the in-frame ones, dropping some. The sample has 130,000 to 150,000 clones, roughly 85% seen once. The specimen was peripheral blood. Receptors were obtained from a woman aged 55-70 years with COVID-19, enrolled during active disease. CDR3s include the opening cysteine and the closing phenylalanine or tryptophan. The D gene is left open where the match is weak. Expanded clones are given a class, and other clones once, few, many or no size at all.

cdr3_aa cdr3_nt d_call clone_size j_call v_call
CASSPEGDYYGYTF TGTGCCAGCAGCCCAGAGGGGGATTACTATGGCTACACCTTC - - TRBJ1-2 TRBV9
CASSLDRGLAASPFSYEQYF TGTGCCAGCAGCTTAGATCGGGGACTAGCCGCAAGTCCCTTCTCCTACGAGCAGTACTTC TRBD2 medium-sized TRBJ2-7 TRBV11-3
CASSLGTSGGSRSTQYF TGTGCCAGCAGCTTAGGGACTAGCGGGGGGTCCCGAAGCACGCAGTATTTT TRBD2 - TRBJ2-3 TRBV11-2
CASRQRVDSLYEQYF TGCGCCAGCAGACAGCGGGTAGACTCTCTCTACGAGCAGTACTTC - once TRBJ2-7 TRBV5-1
CASSRTGDHEQYF TGTGCCAGCTCTCGGACAGGGGACCACGAGCAGTACTTC TRBD1 - TRBJ2-7 TRBV18
CASSNTGGNSPLHF TGTGCCAGCAGCAACACAGGGGGTAATTCACCCCTCCACTTT TRBD1 once TRBJ1-6 TRBV6-4
CASSPNSPRQSPDSNQPQHF TGTGCCAGCTCACCAAACAGCCCCAGACAGAGTCCGGATAGCAATCAGCCCCAGCATTTT - - TRBJ1-5 TRBV18
CASIRWAGGNTEAFF TGTGCCAGCATTCGGTGGGCAGGGGGCAACACTGAAGCTTTCTTT TRBD1 - TRBJ1-1 TRBV6-5
CASSPQRGPVPAPLHF TGTGCCAGCAGCCCTCAGAGGGGGCCTGTCCCCGCCCCCCTCCACTTT TRBD1 - TRBJ1-6 TRBV7-9
CASRARGLDQPQHF TGTGCCAGCAGGGCCAGGGGTTTAGATCAGCCCCAGCATTTT - - TRBJ1-5 TRBV6-5
CASSFGQGTEQFF TGTGCCAGCAGCTTTGGACAGGGAACTGAGCAGTTCTTC TRBD1 - TRBJ2-1 TRBV7-8
CATSELGGGAETQYF TGTGCCACCAGTGAACTTGGTGGCGGAGCGGAGACCCAGTACTTC - - TRBJ2-5 TRBV24-1
CASSQGGGALETQYF TGCGCCAGCAGCCAAGGAGGGGGGGCCTTAGAGACCCAGTACTTC - - TRBJ2-5 TRBV4-1
CASSASQVRGYTF TGTGCCAGCAGCGCCTCACAGGTCCGCGGCTACACCTTC - - TRBJ1-2 TRBV6-5
CASSRARDRVNSQPQHF TGTGCCAGTAGTCGCGCCAGGGACAGGGTAAACTCTCAGCCCCAGCATTTT TRBD1 few TRBJ1-5 TRBV19
CAIKLDSGNSPLHF TGTGCCATCAAGTTGGACAGTGGGAATTCACCCCTCCACTTT - - TRBJ1-6 TRBV10-3
CASSQYRDQPQHF TGTGCCAGCAGCCAATATCGCGATCAGCCCCAGCATTTT - - TRBJ1-5 TRBV3-1/TRBV3-2
CASTGSPLHF TGTGCCAGCACGGGGTCACCCCTCCACTTT - - TRBJ1-6 TRBV5-4
CASSYGYGYTF TGTGCCAGCAGTTACGGGTATGGCTACACCTTC - - TRBJ1-2 TRBV12-3/TRBV12-4
CAWSVVGAGNTIYF TGTGCCTGGAGTGTGGTAGGGGCTGGAAACACCATATATTTT - few TRBJ1-3 TRBV30